This entry lists 2 T cell receptor beta chains sequenced from one sample in a study of cytomegalovirus exposure and HLA in healthy donors (TCRdb year 2017). Library construction relied on the immunoSEQ multiplex PCR assay. For the multiplex PCR, a mixture combining 60 forward primers for TCR Vbeta segments and 13 reverse primers for TCR Jbeta segments was used. In its TCRdb copy, this immuneACCESS table keeps in-frame sequences only and misses some clones. Where compared with another copy, unresolved V genes explain less than half of these, and the others have no known cause. Recorded for this sample are approximately 190,000 clones; 81% of them occurred a single time. Of the sample, 3.5% to 4% falls within the top ten clones. The sequenced sample consisted of PBMCs. These receptors originate from a man aged 50 to 59 in good health and CMV-seronegative.

V usage is TRBV5-6 and J usage is TRBJ1-5, with D possibly TRBD1 on 5 matching bases. CDR1 and CDR2 (germline): SGHDT, YYEEEE. Trimming removed 2 bases at V and 7 bases at J, with 13 bases between. The CDR3 has 14 amino acids. The CDR3 is CASSFGALGQPQHF. The CDR3 DNA sequence: TGTGCCAGCAGCTTTGGGGCCCTGGGGCAGCCCCAGCATTTT. The whole variable domain, filled in from reference TRBV5-6 and TRBJ1-5, reads DAGVTQSPTHLIKTRGQQVTLRCSPKSGHDTVSWYQQALGQGPQFIFQYYEEEERQRGNFPDRFSGHQFPNYSSELNVNALLLGDSALYLCASSFGALGQPQHFGDGTRLSIL.

J is TRBJ2-2 and V is TRBV11-3; the match to TRBD2 covers 8 bases. Germline V gene data show CDR1 as SGHNT and CDR2 as YENEEA. The CDR3 totals 16 residues. With 5 bases clipped from V and 2 bases from J, the junction kept 7 bases outside the gene matches. The CDR3 region has the DNA TGTGCCAGCAGCGCCTATACTAGCGGTAACACCGGGGAGCTGTTTTTT. Translated: CASSAYTSGNTGELFF.